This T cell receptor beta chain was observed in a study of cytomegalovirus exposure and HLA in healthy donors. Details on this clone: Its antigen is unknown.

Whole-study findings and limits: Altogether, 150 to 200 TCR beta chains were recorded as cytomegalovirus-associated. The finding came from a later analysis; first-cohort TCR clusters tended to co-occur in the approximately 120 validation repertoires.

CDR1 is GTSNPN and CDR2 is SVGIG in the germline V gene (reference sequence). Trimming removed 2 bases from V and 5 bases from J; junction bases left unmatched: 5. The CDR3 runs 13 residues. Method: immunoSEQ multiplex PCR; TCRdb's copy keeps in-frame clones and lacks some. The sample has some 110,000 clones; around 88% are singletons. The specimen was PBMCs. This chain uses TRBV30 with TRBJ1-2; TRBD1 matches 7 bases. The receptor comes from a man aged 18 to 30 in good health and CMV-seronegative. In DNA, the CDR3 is TGTGCCTGGAGTCCCGGGACAGCTTATGGCTACACCTTC. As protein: CAWSPGTAYGYTF.